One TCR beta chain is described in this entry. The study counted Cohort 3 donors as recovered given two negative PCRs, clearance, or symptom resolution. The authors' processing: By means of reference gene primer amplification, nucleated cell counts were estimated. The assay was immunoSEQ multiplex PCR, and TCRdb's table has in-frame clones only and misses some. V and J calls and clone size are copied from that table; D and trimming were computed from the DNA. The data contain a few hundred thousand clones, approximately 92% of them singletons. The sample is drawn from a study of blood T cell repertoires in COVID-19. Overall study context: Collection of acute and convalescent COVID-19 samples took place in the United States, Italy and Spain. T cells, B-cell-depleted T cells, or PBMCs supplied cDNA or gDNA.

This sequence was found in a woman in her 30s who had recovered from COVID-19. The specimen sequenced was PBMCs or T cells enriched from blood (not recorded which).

The CDR3 is CASSLGLAGPYNEQFF. CDR3 sequence (DNA): TGTGCCAGCAGCTTAGGACTAGCGGGACCTTACAATGAGCAGTTCTTC. The chain is built from TRBV7-9 and TRBJ2-1; the match to TRBD2 covers 11 bases. Per the germline V gene, CDR1 is SEHNR and CDR2 is FQNEAQ (reference sequence). Trimming cost V 1 base and J 4 bases; bases outside gene matches: 3. The CDR3 length is 16 residues.